The 23 T cell receptor beta chains reported below all come from one sample, sequenced in a study of a mutant IDH1 vaccine in newly diagnosed glioma. Sequencing used immunoSEQ multiplex PCR; TCRdb keeps in-frame clones, though not all of them. This sample carries about 67,000 clones, roughly four fifths of them seen once, and the ten largest clones take 3.5% to 4.5%. Which antigens these TCRs recognize remains unknown. The time point here: week 47, end of study. The investigators gave 300 ug of mutant IDH1 20-mer peptide in each vaccine dose, together with topical imiquimod. The input for sequencing was PBMCs, taken from a glioma patient whose treatment included an IDH1 peptide vaccine. The receptor source for this set is a man aged 30 to 39 with glioma.

The chain carries TRBV4-2 and TRBJ1-5; TRBD1 matches 7 bases. The germline gives CDR1 LGHNA, CDR2 YNFKEQ. The CDR3 sequence is 15 residues long. V gave up 1 base and J gave up 9 bases; unmatched junction bases: 9. In DNA form, the CDR3 reads TGTGCCAGCAGCCAAGTAGGGGGCGGCTTTGGGCCCCAGCATTTT. Translated: CASSQVGGGFGPQHF.

The V and J genes are TRBV7-9 and TRBJ2-2; no clear D. The germline V gene has CDR1 SEHNR and CDR2 FQNEAQ (reference sequence). V lost 1 base and J lost 5, with 11 bases in between. The CDR3 is made up of 15 amino acids. The CDR3 DNA is TGTGCCAGCAGCTTAGGGACCCTTGGGACCGGGGAGCTGTTTTTT. This encodes CASSLGTLGTGELFF.

The chain links TRBV18 to TRBJ1-2; D remains ambiguous. The V end was cut by 3 bases, the J end by 3 bases, with 11 bases between. This CDR3 comprises 14 residues. CDR1 and CDR2 from the germline V gene are KGHSH and LQKENI. In nucleotides, the CDR3 is TGTGCCAGCTCACCCGGACGGGATTACTATGGCTACACCTTC. As protein: CASSPGRDYYGYTF.

The chain uses TRBV27 and TRBJ1-5; D uncertain. This CDR3 region has 17 residues. The V gene's germline CDR1 is MNHEY and CDR2 SMNVEV (reference sequence). V was shortened by 5 bases and J by 1 base, with 18 bases between the two germline ends. The CDR3 nucleotides are TGTGCCAGCAGTCCGTCACAGAACATCCTCAGCAATCAGCCCCAGCATTTT. It specifies CASSPSQNILSNQPQHF.

Note on this clone: At one end the junction does not follow the germline gene, possibly because of a read error. The rearrangement joins TRBV6-6 to TRBJ2-7, with D perhaps given as TRBD1 or TRBD2 (5 bases each). Per the germline V gene, CDR1 is MNHNY and CDR2 is SVGAGI (reference sequence). The CDR3 sequence is 12 residues long. The CDR3 DNA sequence: TGTGCCAGCAGTTCAGGGACCTATGAGCAGTACTTC. Translating it yields CASSSGTYEQYF.

The genes are TRBV27 and TRBJ1-5; D may be TRBD1 (5 bases). V was pared by 2 bases and J by 2 bases, with 10 bases between. This CDR3 comprises 15 residues. Germline-derived CDR1 and CDR2 are MNHEY and SMNVEV (reference sequence). For the CDR3, the DNA is TGTGCCAGCAGTTTACAGGAAGGGGGCAATCAGCCCCAGCATTTT. It translates to CASSLQEGGNQPQHF.

The chain recombines TRBV2 with TRBJ2-5, with 7 bases aligning to TRBD2. With 5 bases clipped from V and 2 bases from J, the junction kept 8 bases outside the gene matches. This CDR3 spans 15 amino acids. Germline-derived CDR1 and CDR2 are SNHLY and FYNNEI. The chain's CDR3 is CASSRGGGYQETQYF. The CDR3 DNA follows: TGTGCCAGCAGTCGGGGCGGGGGTTATCAAGAGACCCAGTACTTC.

V is TRBV29-1 and J is TRBJ1-4; D gene ambiguous. V was cut by 4 bases and J by 3 bases, with 6 bases left in between. This CDR3 comprises 12 residues. Germline V CDR1 and CDR2: SQVTM, ANQGSEA. The CDR3: CSVGRANEKLFF. The CDR3 DNA follows: TGCAGCGTTGGACGGGCTAATGAAAAACTGTTTTTT.

This clone was counted between two and nine times. The gene calls are TRBV7-9 and TRBJ1-1; 8 bases agree with TRBD1. In germline, CDR1 is SEHNR, CDR2 FQNEAQ (reference sequence). V gave up 5 bases and J gave up 1 base; unmatched junction bases: 6. This CDR3 comprises 15 residues. The CDR3 nucleotides are TGTGCCAGCAGCCTATCTCAGGGGGCGAACACTGAAGCTTTCTTT. It encodes CASSLSQGANTEAFF.

This clone has a handful of counts. This chain uses TRBV7-9 with TRBJ1-5; no definite D call. V shed 5 bases and J shed 10 bases, with 15 bases lying between them. Germline CDR1 is SEHNR and CDR2 is FQNEAQ (reference sequence). The CDR3 runs 13 residues. CDR3 DNA sequence: TGTGCCAGCAGCCTAGGAGGAGGGAAACCCCAGCATTTT. It translates to CASSLGGGKPQHF.

This CDR3 is CASSVDDRGYEQYF. The DNA of the CDR3 is TGTGCCAGCAGCGTAGATGACAGGGGTTACGAGCAGTACTTC. The rearrangement links TRBV9 to TRBJ2-7; TRBD1 matches 8 bases. Germline V lookup: CDR1 SGDLS, CDR2 YYNGEE. With 0 bases clipped from V and 4 bases from J, the junction kept 3 bases outside the gene matches. The CDR3 is 14 residues long.

This chain connects TRBV9 to TRBJ1-1; D ambiguous. CDR1 and CDR2 (germline): SGDLS, YYNGEE. The CDR3 consists of 13 residues. Trimming took 0 bases from V and 0 from J, leaving 3 bases between them. CDR3 residues: CASSVELNTEAFF. The CDR3 DNA is TGTGCCAGCAGCGTAGAGTTGAACACTGAAGCTTTCTTT.

The CDR3 DNA follows: TGTGCCAGTAGTATAGCCAGCGGGGGTTACAATGAGCAGTTCTTC. Its protein is CASSIASGGYNEQFF. The rearrangement uses TRBV19 and TRBJ2-1, with 8 positions matching TRBD2. The germline V gene has CDR1 LNHDA and CDR2 SQIVND (reference sequence). This CDR3 contains 15 residues. V was pared by 1 base and J by 4 bases, with 3 bases of the junction left unmatched.

The gene calls are TRBV18 and TRBJ2-1; 13 bases align to TRBD2. The junction had 11 bases not matched to a gene; V was cut back by 6 bases and J by 9 bases. Germline V gives CDR1 KGHSH, CDR2 LQKENI. The CDR3 consists of 16 residues. This CDR3 is CASSPITGTSGAEQFF. CDR3 sequence (DNA): TGTGCCAGCTCCCCTATTACCGGGACTAGCGGGGCTGAGCAGTTCTTC.

The rearrangement links TRBV7-6 to TRBJ2-1; the D gene could be TRBD1 or TRBD2 (5 bases each). The CDR3 is 13 residues long. V was shortened by 3 bases and J by 7 bases, with 10 bases between the two germline ends. Looked up from germline, CDR1 is SGHVS and CDR2 is FNYEAQ. The CDR3 protein is CASSLSRGNEQFF. CDR3 nucleotide sequence: TGTGCCAGCAGCTTGTCGAGGGGAAATGAGCAGTTCTTC. The whole variable domain, remainder taken from reference TRBV7-6 and TRBJ2-1, is GAGVSQSPRYKVTKRGQDVALRCDPISGHVSLYWYRQALGQGPEFLTYFNYEAQQDKSGLPNDRFSAERPEGSISTLTIQRTEQRDSAMYRCASSLSRGNEQFFGPGTRLTVL.

This clone was observed once. This chain links TRBV19 with TRBJ1-1; the D is unclear. V lost 4 bases to trimming and J lost 4 bases, with 13 bases between them. The CDR3 runs 14 residues. Per germline, CDR1 LNHDA and CDR2 SQIVND (reference sequence). CDR3: CASSTRGEATEAFF. The CDR3 bases are TGTGCCAGTAGTACCCGGGGAGAGGCCACTGAAGCTTTCTTT.

The rearrangement links TRBV7-8 to TRBJ1-3, with a possible D match to TRBD1 (6 bases). CDR1 and CDR2 (germline): SGHVS, FQNEAQ. Trimming left V 6 bases short and J 4 bases short, with 13 bases between. CDR3 length: 14 residues. The CDR3 is CASRAAGVGNTIYF. CDR3 sequence (DNA): TGTGCCAGCAGGGCGGCAGGGGTGGGAAACACCATATATTTT. Full variable domain (remainder filled in from reference TRBV7-8 and TRBJ1-3): GAGVSQSPRYKVAKRGQDVALRCDPISGHVSLFWYQQALGQGPEFLTYFQNEAQLDKSGLPSDRFFAERPEGSVSTLKIQRTQQEDSAVYLCASRAAGVGNTIYFGEGSWLTVV.

This rearrangement joins TRBV4-1 to TRBJ2-1; TRBD2 agrees at 7 bases. The CDR3 contains 17 residues. V was pared by 1 base and J by 4 bases, with 10 bases of the junction left unmatched. Germline loops: CDR1 MGHRA, CDR2 YSYEKL. In DNA, the CDR3 is TGCGCCAGCAGCCAAGCCGGGGAGGGGTACCTTTACAATGAGCAGTTCTTC. Translating gives CASSQAGEGYLYNEQFF.

The V and J genes are TRBV11-2 and TRBJ1-6; no firm D call. Per germline, CDR1 SGHAT and CDR2 FQNNGV. Trimming stripped 0 bases from V and 8 bases from J, with 5 bases between. The CDR3 totals 13 residues. The CDR3 sequence: CASSLDPYSPLHF. In DNA, the CDR3 is TGTGCCAGCAGCTTAGATCCCTATTCACCCCTCCACTTT. The complete variable domain, with remaining parts taken from reference TRBV11-2 and TRBJ1-6, reads EAGVAQSPRYKIIEKRQSVAFWCNPISGHATLYWYQQILGQGPKLLIQFQNNGVVDDSQLPKDRFSAERLKGVDSTLKIQPAKLEDSAVYLCASSLDPYSPLHFGNGTRLTVT.

This clone was seen a handful of times. The chain has TRBV10-1 and TRBJ1-3; weak D call: TRBD1 (6 bases). Trimming took 1 base from V and 8 from J, leaving 30 bases between them. Germline loops: CDR1 WNHNN, CDR2 SYGVQD (reference sequence). The CDR3 is made up of 20 amino acids. The CDR3 region is CASSEFDRTRRLTTGHTIYF. CDR3 in DNA: TGCGCCAGCAGTGAGTTTGACAGGACCAGACGGCTGACCACCGGGCACACCATATATTTT.

The rearrangement uses TRBV5-1 and TRBJ1-1; D not certain. V was shortened by 2 bases and J by 4 bases, with 9 bases between the two germline ends. Germline V gives CDR1 SGHRS, CDR2 YFSETQ. This CDR3 comprises 13 residues. This chain's CDR3 is CASSLSKATEAFF. For the CDR3, the DNA is TGCGCCAGCAGCTTAAGCAAGGCCACTGAAGCTTTCTTT.

V usage is TRBV10-2 and J usage is TRBJ2-5; unclear D gene. The length of the CDR3 is 13 residues. Germline V gives CDR1 WSHSY, CDR2 SAAADI. Trimming shortened V by 3 bases and J by 7 bases, and 12 bases separated the two germline ends. CDR3 DNA: TGCGCCAGCAGTGATCTGTACTTAGGGACCCAGTACTTC. This encodes CASSDLYLGTQYF.

The chain links TRBV7-9 to TRBJ1-5; possibly TRBD1 for D (6 bases). From germline, CDR1 is SEHNR and CDR2 FQNEAQ (reference sequence). This CDR3 is 14 amino acids long. Trimming removed 4 bases from V and 7 bases from J, with 14 bases in between. The CDR3 DNA reads as TGTGCCAGCAGCTCTACAGGGCCTCGACAGCCCCAGCATTTT. This translates into CASSSTGPRQPQHF.